A single sample is the source of the 2 T cell receptor beta chains below, sequenced in a study of post-analysis software for immune sequencing data (dated by TCRdb to 2014 to 2015). The library was built by means of PCR. This sample was sequenced with an Illumina HiSeq 2500. Unique molecular identifiers were incorporated into TCR beta cDNA libraries to reduce PCR and sequencing biases. In TCRdb, the public reads were trimmed at Q25 with fastp and aligned with MiXCR, with productive beta chains retained. Identical CDR3 proteins give one entry, which carries the most common genes and DNA. This sample comprises around 150,000 distinct CDR3 sequences, roughly 40% of them detected only once. The biggest ten clones account for roughly 28% of the sample. The time point label of this sample denotes: second blood draw from one MS patient after hematopoietic stem cell transplantation. The sequencing here drew on blood, taken after autologous hematopoietic stem cell transplantation. The origin of the receptors is a girl aged 5 to 17 with multiple sclerosis. Donor details come from another sample of the same person, matched by shared clones.

This clonotype showed up many times. CDR3 nucleotide sequence: TGCAGCGTTGAAGATAGGGGACAGGGCAGCTATGGCTACACCTTC. This encodes CSVEDRGQGSYGYTF. The gene calls are TRBV29-1 and TRBJ1-2; 9 bases are a match to TRBD1. Germline V gives CDR1 SQVTM, CDR2 ANQGSEA. CDR3 length: 15 residues. The V and J ends lost 0 bases and 4 bases, in that order; junction bases with no gene match: 6.

This chain links TRBV6-2 or TRBV6-3 with TRBJ2-1, with unresolved D. V was pared by 5 bases and J by 11 bases, with 10 bases between. Germline V gene data show CDR1 as MNHEY and CDR2 as SVGEGT. The CDR3 covers 11 residues. DNA of the CDR3: TGTGCCAGCAGTCCTCTGGATAAGCAGTTCTTC. Translating gives CASSPLDKQFF.